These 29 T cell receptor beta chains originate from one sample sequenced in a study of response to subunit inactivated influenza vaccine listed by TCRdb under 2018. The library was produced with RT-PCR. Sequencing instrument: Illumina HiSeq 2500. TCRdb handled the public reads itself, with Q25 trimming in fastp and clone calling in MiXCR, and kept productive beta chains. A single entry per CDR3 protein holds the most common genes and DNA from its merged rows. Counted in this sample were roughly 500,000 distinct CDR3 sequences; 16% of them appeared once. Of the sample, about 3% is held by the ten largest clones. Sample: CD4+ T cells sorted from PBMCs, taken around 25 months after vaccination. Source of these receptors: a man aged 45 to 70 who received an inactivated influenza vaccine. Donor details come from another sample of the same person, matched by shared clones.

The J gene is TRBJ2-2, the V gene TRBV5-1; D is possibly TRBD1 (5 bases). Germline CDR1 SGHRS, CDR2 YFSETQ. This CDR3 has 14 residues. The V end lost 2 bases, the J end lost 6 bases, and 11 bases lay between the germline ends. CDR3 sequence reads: CASSFPSGPGELFF. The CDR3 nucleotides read TGCGCCAGCAGCTTCCCGTCAGGGCCCGGGGAGCTGTTTTTT.

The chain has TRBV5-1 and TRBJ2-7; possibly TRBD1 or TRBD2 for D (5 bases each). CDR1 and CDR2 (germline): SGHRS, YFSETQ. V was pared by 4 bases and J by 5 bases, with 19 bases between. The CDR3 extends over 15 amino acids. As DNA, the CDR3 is TGCGCCAGCAGCCAAATGGGGGTGGGTCCGAACGAGCAGTACTTC. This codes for CASSQMGVGPNEQYF.

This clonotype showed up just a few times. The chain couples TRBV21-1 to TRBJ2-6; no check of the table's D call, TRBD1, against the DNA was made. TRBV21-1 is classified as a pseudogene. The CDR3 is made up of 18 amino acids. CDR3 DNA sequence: TGTGCCAGCAGCGATAAGGACAGGAAACGATCTGGGGCCAACGTCCTGACTTTC. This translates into CASSDKDRKRSGANVLTF.

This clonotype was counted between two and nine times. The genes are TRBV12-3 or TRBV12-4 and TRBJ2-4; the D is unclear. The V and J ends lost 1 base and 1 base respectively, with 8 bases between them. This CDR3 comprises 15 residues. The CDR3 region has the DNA TGTGCCAGCAGTTTAGGAGCTAGGGCCAAAAACATTCAGTACTTC. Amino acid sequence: CASSLGARAKNIQYF.

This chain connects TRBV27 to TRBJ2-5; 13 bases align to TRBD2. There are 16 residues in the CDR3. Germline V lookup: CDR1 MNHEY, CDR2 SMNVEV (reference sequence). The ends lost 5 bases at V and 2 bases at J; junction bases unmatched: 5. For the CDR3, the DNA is TGTGCCAGCAGTCCCGGGGGACTAGCGGGGCAAGAGACCCAGTACTTC. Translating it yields CASSPGGLAGQETQYF.

CDR3: CASSEFDSNQPQHF. The CDR3 DNA follows: TGTGCCAGCAGTGAATTTGATAGCAATCAGCCCCAGCATTTT. The rearrangement joins TRBV2 to TRBJ1-5; D gene ambiguous. Germline assignment: CDR1 SNHLY and CDR2 FYNNEI. The CDR3 contains 14 residues. V was trimmed by 2 bases and J by 0 bases, leaving 5 bases between them.

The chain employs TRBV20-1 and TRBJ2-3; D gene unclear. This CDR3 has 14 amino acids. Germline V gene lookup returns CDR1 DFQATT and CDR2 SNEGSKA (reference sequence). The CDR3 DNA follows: TGCAGGTTTGCTACCACTTCTAGCACAGATACGCAGTATTTT. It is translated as CRFATTSSTDTQYF.

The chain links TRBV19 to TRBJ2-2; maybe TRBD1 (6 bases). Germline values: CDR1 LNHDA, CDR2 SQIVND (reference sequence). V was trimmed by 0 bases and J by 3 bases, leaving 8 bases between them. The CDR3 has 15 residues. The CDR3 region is CASSIDGGDTGELFF. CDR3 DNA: TGTGCCAGTAGTATAGATGGGGGCGACACCGGGGAGCTGTTTTTT.

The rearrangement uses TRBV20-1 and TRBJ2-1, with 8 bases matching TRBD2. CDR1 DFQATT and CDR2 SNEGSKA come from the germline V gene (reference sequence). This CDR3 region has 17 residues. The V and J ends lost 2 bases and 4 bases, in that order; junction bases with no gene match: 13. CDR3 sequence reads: CSARNPGVSGKYNEQFF. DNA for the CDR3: TGCAGTGCTAGAAACCCGGGAGTTAGCGGGAAATACAATGAGCAGTTCTTC.

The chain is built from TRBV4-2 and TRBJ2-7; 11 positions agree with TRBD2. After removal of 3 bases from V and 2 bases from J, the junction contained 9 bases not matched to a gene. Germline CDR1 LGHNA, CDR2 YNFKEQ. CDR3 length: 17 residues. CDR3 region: CASSHGLAGGATYEQYF. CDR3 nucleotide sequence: TGTGCCAGCAGCCACGGGCTAGCGGGGGGCGCCACCTACGAGCAGTACTTC.

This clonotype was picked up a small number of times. The CDR3 bases are TGCAGTGCCAAATCTCGGGATACGCAGTATTTT. Protein sequence: CSAKSRDTQYF. V usage is TRBV20-1 and J usage is TRBJ2-3, with D unclear. Per germline, CDR1 DFQATT and CDR2 SNEGSKA (reference sequence). Trimming removed 6 bases from V and 6 bases from J, with 10 bases in between. This CDR3 comprises 11 residues.

DNA for the CDR3: TGTGCCTGTAGCGACAGGGGGCTAGCCAAAAACATTCAGTACTTC. Translated, it gives CACSDRGLAKNIQYF. The rearrangement joins TRBV30 to TRBJ2-4, with 10 bases that match TRBD1. The CDR3 has 15 residues. With 6 bases clipped from V and 0 bases from J, the junction kept 5 bases outside the gene matches. In germline, CDR1 is GTSNPN, CDR2 SVGIG (reference sequence). The full variable domain, its missing parts supplied by reference TRBV30 and TRBJ2-4, is SQTIHQWPATLVQPVGSPLSLECTVEGTSNPNLYWYRQAAGRGLQLLFYSVGIGQISSEVPQNLSASRPQDRQFILSSKKLLLSDSGFYLCACSDRGLAKNIQYFGAGTRLSVL.

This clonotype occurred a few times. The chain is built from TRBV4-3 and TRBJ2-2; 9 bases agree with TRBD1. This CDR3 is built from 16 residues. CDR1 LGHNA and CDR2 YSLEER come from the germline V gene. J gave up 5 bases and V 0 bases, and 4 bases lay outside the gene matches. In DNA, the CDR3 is TGCGCCAGCAGCCAAGAGCACAGGGGGCAAACCGGGGAGCTGTTTTTT. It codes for CASSQEHRGQTGELFF.

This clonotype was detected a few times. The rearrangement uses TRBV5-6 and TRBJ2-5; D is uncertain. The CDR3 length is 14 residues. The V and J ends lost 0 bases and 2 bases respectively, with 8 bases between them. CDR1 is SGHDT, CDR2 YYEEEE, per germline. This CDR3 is CASSLVSAQETQYF. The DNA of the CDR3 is TGTGCCAGCAGCTTGGTGTCAGCTCAAGAGACCCAGTACTTC.

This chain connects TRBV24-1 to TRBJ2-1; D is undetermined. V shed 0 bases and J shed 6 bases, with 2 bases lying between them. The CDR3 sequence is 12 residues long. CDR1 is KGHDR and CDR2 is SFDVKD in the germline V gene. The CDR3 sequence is CATSDLRNEQFF. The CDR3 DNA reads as TGTGCCACCAGTGATTTGCGCAATGAGCAGTTCTTC.

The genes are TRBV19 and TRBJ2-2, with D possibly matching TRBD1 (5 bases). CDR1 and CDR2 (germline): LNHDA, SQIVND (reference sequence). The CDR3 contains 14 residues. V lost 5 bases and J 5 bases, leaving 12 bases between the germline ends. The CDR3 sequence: CASSWQGRTGELFF. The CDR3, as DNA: TGTGCCAGTAGTTGGCAGGGAAGAACCGGGGAGCTGTTTTTT.

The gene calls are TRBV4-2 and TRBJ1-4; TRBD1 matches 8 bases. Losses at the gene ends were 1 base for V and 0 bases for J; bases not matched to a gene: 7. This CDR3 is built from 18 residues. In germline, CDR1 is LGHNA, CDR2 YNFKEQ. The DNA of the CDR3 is TGTGCCAGCAGCCAAGTCGCAGGGGGCATTGCAACTAATGAAAAACTGTTTTTT. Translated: CASSQVAGGIATNEKLFF.

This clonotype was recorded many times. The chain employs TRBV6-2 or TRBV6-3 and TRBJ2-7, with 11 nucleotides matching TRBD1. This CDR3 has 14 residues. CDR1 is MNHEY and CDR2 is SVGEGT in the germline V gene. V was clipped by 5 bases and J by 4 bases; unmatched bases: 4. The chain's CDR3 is CASSQDRGLYEQYF. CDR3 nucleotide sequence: TGTGCCAGCAGTCAGGACAGGGGGCTATACGAGCAGTACTTC.

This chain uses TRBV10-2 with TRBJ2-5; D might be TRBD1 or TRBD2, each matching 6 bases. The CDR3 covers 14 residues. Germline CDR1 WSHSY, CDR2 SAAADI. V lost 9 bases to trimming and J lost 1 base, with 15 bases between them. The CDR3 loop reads CASQKGGPQETQYF. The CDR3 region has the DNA TGCGCCAGTCAGAAAGGGGGGCCCCAAGAGACCCAGTACTTC.

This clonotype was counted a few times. CDR3 amino acids: CASVGQNTEAFF. DNA for the CDR3: TGTGCCAGCGTAGGGCAGAACACTGAAGCTTTCTTT. The rearrangement links TRBV2 to TRBJ1-1; D not certain. The V end was cut by 8 bases, the J end by 1 base, with 8 bases between. The CDR3 consists of 12 residues. Germline assignment: CDR1 SNHLY and CDR2 FYNNEI.

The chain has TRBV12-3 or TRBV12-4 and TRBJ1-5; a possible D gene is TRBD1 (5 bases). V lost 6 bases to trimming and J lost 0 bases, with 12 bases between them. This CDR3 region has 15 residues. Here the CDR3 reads CASSLAGYSNQPQHF. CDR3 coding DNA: TGTGCCAGCAGCCTGGCAGGGTATAGCAATCAGCCCCAGCATTTT.

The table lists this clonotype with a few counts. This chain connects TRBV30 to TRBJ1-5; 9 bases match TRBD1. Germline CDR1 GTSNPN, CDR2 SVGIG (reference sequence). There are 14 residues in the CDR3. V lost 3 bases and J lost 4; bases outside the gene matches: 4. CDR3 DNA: TGTGCCTGGAGCGGACAGGGGTGGAATCAGCCCCAGCATTTT. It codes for CAWSGQGWNQPQHF.

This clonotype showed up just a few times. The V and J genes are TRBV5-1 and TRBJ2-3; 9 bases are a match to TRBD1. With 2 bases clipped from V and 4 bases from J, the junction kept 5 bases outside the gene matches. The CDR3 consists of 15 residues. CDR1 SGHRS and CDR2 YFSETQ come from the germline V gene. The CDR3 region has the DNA TGCGCCAGCAGCTTTGGGACAGGGTTTTCAGATACGCAGTATTTT. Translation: CASSFGTGFSDTQYF.

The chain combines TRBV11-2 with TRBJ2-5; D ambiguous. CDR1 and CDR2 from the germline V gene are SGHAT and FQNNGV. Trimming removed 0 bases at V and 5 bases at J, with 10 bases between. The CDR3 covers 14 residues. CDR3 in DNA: TGTGCCAGCAGCTTAGATAAGTATAGGGAGACCCAGTACTTC. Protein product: CASSLDKYRETQYF.

CDR3 in amino acids: CSARQGEKTQYF. In DNA form, the CDR3 reads TGCAGTGCTAGGCAGGGTGAAAAGACCCAGTACTTC. The chain uses TRBV20-1 and TRBJ2-5; the D gene is possibly TRBD1 (5 bases). The ends were cut back, 3 bases at V and 6 bases at J, with 11 bases in the middle. The germline gives CDR1 DFQATT, CDR2 SNEGSKA (reference sequence). The CDR3 contains 12 residues.

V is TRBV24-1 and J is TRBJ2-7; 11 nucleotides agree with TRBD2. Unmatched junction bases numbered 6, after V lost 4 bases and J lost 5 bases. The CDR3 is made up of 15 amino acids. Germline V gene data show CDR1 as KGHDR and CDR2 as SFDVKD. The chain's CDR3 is CATSDQSTSGNEQYF. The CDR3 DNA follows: TGTGCCACCAGTGACCAATCGACTAGCGGGAACGAGCAGTACTTC.

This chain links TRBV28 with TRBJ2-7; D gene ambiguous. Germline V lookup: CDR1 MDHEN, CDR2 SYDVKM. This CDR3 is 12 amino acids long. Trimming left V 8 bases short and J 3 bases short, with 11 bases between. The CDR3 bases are TGTGCCAGCCAGTCCCAGAACTACGAGCAGTACTTC. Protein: CASQSQNYEQYF.

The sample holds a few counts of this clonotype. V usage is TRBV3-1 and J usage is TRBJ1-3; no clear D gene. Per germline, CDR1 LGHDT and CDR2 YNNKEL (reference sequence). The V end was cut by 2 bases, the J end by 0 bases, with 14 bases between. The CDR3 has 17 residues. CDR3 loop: CASSQTTTRSSGNTIYF. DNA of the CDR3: TGTGCCAGCAGCCAAACCACGACGAGGTCCTCTGGAAACACCATATATTTT.

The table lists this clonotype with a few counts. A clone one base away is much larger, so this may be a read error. The DNA for the CDR3 is TGTGCCAGCAGCAAGGGGGGGCGAGCCTTCGGGGAGCAGTTCTTC. This encodes CASSKGGRAFGEQFF. This sequence joins TRBV3-1 and TRBJ2-1, with D perhaps matching TRBD2 (7 bases). The CDR3 extends over 15 amino acids. Germline V CDR1 and CDR2: LGHDT, YNNKEL (reference sequence). With 5 bases removed from V and 10 bases from J, the gap between germline ends came to 21 bases.